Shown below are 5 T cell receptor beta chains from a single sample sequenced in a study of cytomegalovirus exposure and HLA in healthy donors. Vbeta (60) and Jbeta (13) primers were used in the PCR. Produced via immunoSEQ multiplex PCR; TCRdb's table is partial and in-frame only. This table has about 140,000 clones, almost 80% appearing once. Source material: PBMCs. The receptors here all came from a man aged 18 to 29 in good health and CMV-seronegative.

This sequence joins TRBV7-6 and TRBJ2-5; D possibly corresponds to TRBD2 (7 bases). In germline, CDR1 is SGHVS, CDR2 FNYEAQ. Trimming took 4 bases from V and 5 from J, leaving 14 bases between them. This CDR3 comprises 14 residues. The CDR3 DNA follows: TGTGCCAGCAGCTCATCCAGGGGAGGGGAGACCCAGTACTTC. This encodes CASSSSRGGETQYF. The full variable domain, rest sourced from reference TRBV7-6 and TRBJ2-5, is GAGVSQSPRYKVTKRGQDVALRCDPISGHVSLYWYRQALGQGPEFLTYFNYEAQQDKSGLPNDRFSAERPEGSISTLTIQRTEQRDSAMYRCASSSSRGGETQYFGPGTRLLVL.

CDR3 residues: CASSPGNGYEQYF. The CDR3 nucleotides read TGCGCCAGCAGCCCAGGAAATGGGTACGAGCAGTACTTC. The chain joins TRBV4-3 to TRBJ2-7, with D unclear. The length of the CDR3 is 13 residues. Germline V gene sequence: CDR1 LGHNA, CDR2 YSLEER. V dropped 4 bases and J dropped 4 bases, with 11 bases sitting between them.

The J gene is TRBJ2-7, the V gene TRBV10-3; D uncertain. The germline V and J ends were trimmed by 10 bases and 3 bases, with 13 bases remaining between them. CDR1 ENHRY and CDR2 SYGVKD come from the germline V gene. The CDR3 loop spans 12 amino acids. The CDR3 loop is CATASRVYEQYF. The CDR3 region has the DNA TGTGCCACCGCCTCCCGGGTCTACGAGCAGTACTTC.

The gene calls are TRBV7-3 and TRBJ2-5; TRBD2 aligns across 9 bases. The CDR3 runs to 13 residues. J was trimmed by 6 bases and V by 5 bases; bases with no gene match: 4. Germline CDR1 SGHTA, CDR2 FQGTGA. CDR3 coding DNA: TGTGCCAGCAGCGCGGGGGGGCTGAAGACCCAGTACTTC. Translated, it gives CASSAGGLKTQYF.

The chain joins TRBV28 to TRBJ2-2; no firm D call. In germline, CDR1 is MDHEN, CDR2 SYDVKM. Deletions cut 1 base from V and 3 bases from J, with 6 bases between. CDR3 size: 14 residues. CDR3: CASSLYSYTGELFF. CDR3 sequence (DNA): TGTGCCAGCAGTTTATACTCGTACACCGGGGAGCTGTTTTTT.